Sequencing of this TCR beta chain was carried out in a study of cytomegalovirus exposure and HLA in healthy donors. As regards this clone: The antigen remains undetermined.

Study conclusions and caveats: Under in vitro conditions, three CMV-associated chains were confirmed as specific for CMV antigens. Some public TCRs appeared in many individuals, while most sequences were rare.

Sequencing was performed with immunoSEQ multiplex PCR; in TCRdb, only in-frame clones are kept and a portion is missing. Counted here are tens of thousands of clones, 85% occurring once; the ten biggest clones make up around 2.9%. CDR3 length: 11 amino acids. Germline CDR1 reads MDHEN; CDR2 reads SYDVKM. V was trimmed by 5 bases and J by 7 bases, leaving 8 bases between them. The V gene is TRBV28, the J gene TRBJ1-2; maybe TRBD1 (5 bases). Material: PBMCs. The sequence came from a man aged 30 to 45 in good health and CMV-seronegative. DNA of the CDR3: TGTGCCAGCAGTCCGACAGTTGGCTACACCTTC. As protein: CASSPTVGYTF.